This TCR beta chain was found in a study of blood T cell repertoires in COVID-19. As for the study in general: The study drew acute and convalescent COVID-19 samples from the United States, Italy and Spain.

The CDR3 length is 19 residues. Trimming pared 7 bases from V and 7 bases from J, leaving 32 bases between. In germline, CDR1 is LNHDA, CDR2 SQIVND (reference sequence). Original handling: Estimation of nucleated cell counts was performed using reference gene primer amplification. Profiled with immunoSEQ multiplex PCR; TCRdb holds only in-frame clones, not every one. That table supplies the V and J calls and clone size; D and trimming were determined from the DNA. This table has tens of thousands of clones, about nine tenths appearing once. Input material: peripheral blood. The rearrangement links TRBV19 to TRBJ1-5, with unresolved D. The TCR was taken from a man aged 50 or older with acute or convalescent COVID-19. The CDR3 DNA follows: TGTGCCAGTACCCGAAAACCCCCTTCCCTCTCAGGCCGGAGGCAGCCCCAGCATTTT. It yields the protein CASTRKPPSLSGRRQPQHF.